Listed below are T cell receptor beta chains from one sample, sequenced in a study of blood T cell repertoires in COVID-19. Here immunoSEQ multiplex PCR was the method, and the copy in TCRdb shows in-frame clones only, minus some. The data show under 200,000 clones, 79% seen once. Sequenced input: peripheral blood. The receptors originated from an older woman with COVID-19, enrolled during active disease. Each CDR3 is given with its conserved first and last residue. Fields, in order: clone size, D gene, V gene, J gene, CDR3 protein, CDR3 DNA. D genes are given only for firm matches. Clone size appears in some rows only: once, few, many, or a class for an expanded clone.

>-|-|TRBV2|TRBJ2-5
CASRGIDMAGNQETQYF
TGTGCCAGCAGAGGGATCGACATGGCGGGGAACCAAGAGACCCAGTACTTC
>-|TRBD1|TRBV29-1|TRBJ1-2
CSVSDVGTGMDGYTF
TGCAGCGTTTCCGATGTGGGGACAGGAATGGATGGCTACACCTTC
>-|TRBD1|TRBV5-6|TRBJ1-1
CASSSTGGTNTEAFF
TGTGCCAGCAGCTCAACAGGGGGCACGAACACTGAAGCTTTCTTT
>-|-|TRBV7-9|TRBJ2-5
CASSPFGRGETQYF
TGTGCCAGCTCCCCCTTCGGCAGGGGTGAGACCCAGTACTTC
>-|-|TRBV19|TRBJ2-6
CASSLATGANVLTF
TGTGCCAGCTCCCTAGCGACCGGGGCCAACGTCCTGACTTTC
>-|TRBD1|TRBV9|TRBJ1-2
CASSVEVGGSYGYTF
TGTGCCAGCAGCGTAGAGGTAGGGGGCTCCTATGGCTACACCTTC
>-|TRBD1|TRBV28|TRBJ1-4
CASRGLTGGGEKLFF
TGTGCCAGCAGAGGACTGACAGGGGGGGGCGAAAAACTGTTTTTT
>once|-|TRBV19|TRBJ1-1
CASSDGTHTNTEAFF
TGTGCCAGTAGTGACGGGACACATACAAACACTGAAGCTTTCTTT
>-|TRBD1|TRBV5-4|TRBJ2-3
CASSWRTGVTPDTQYF
TGTGCCAGCAGCTGGAGGACAGGGGTTACACCAGATACGCAGTATTTT
>-|-|TRBV5-4|TRBJ1-5
CASSLGGGNQPQHF
TGTGCCAGCAGCTTGGGAGGCGGCAATCAGCCCCAGCATTTT
>-|-|TRBV6-1|TRBJ2-5
CASSESERETQYF
TGTGCCAGCAGTGAAAGCGAAAGGGAGACCCAGTACTTC
>-|TRBD1|TRBV7-9|TRBJ1-1
CASSPGTGVNTEAFF
TGTGCCAGCAGCCCAGGGACAGGGGTGAACACTGAAGCTTTCTTT
>-|-|TRBV13|TRBJ2-1
CASSGERYNEQFF
TGTGCCAGCAGCGGCGAGCGGTACAATGAGCAGTTCTTC
>once|-|TRBV6-1|TRBJ1-1
CASSESGGRTEAFF
TGTGCCAGCAGTGAAAGCGGGGGAAGGACTGAAGCTTTCTTT
>-|TRBD1|TRBV19|TRBJ1-4
CASSIGTGGFNEKLFF
TGTGCCAGTAGTATTGGGACAGGGGGCTTTAATGAAAAACTGTTTTTT
>-|-|TRBV5-1|TRBJ2-1
CASSLGGTAASYNEQFF
TGCGCCAGCAGCTTGGGGGGGACTGCAGCGTCCTACAATGAGCAGTTCTTC
>few|-|TRBV28|TRBJ1-5
CASNLGGQPQHF
TGTGCCAGCAACCTTGGGGGGCAGCCCCAGCATTTT
>few|-|TRBV6-1|TRBJ2-1
CASSEASAGASNEQFF
TGTGCCAGCAGTGAAGCGTCGGCAGGGGCGAGTAATGAGCAGTTCTTC
>-|-|TRBV5-8|TRBJ2-1
CASSGGVGSYNEQFF
TGTGCCAGCAGCGGCGGAGTGGGCTCCTACAATGAGCAGTTCTTC
>-|TRBD1|TRBV5-1|TRBJ2-5
CASRMGGQGETQYF
TGCGCCAGCAGGATGGGGGGACAGGGAGAGACCCAGTACTTC
>-|TRBD2|TRBV4-2|TRBJ2-1
CASSQDLGTRHNEQFF
TGTGCCAGCAGCCAAGATCTTGGGACTAGACACAATGAGCAGTTCTTC
>-|TRBD1|TRBV10-2|TRBJ1-5
CATRTGGNQPQHF
TGCGCCACCCGGACAGGGGGCAATCAGCCCCAGCATTTT
>-|TRBD1|TRBV5-6|TRBJ1-4
CASSLGTDEKLFF
TGTGCCAGCAGCCTAGGGACAGACGAAAAACTGTTTTTT
>-|-|TRBV11-2|TRBJ1-4
CASSRGSNEKLFF
TGTGCCAGCTCAAGAGGGTCGAATGAAAAACTGTTTTTT
>-|TRBD2|TRBV19|TRBJ2-5
CASSTFSGGQETQYF
TGTGCCAGTAGTACCTTTAGCGGGGGTCAAGAGACCCAGTACTTC
>-|-|TRBV2|TRBJ1-5
CASSELFSPGNQPQHF
TGTGCCAGCAGTGAACTTTTTTCGCCAGGGAATCAGCCCCAGCATTTT
>-|TRBD2|TRBV27|TRBJ2-1
CASSFGLGTYNEQFF
TGTGCCAGCAGTTTCGGACTAGGGACCTACAATGAGCAGTTCTTC
>-|-|TRBV6-5|TRBJ1-5
CASSYSSNQPQHF
TGTGCCAGCAGTTACTCATCTAATCAGCCCCAGCATTTT
>-|-|TRBV21-1|TRBJ1-5
CASSKTPEGGRNQPQHF
TGTGCCAGCAGCAAAACTCCTGAGGGGGGGCGCAATCAGCCCCAGCATTTT
>-|-|TRBV10-2|TRBJ1-3
CASRDSLSGNTIYF
TGCGCCAGCAGGGACAGCCTCTCTGGAAACACCATATATTTT
>-|-|TRBV5-1|TRBJ1-3
CASSHGGGSGNTIYF
TGCGCCAGCAGCCACGGCGGGGGTTCTGGAAACACCATATATTTT
>-|-|TRBV3-1/TRBV3-2|TRBJ2-7
CASSLPQDSPSYEQYF
TGTGCCAGCAGCCTTCCCCAAGACTCGCCCTCCTACGAGCAGTACTTC
>-|-|TRBV15|TRBJ1-3
CATSRDGTTKNTIYF
TGTGCCACCAGCAGAGACGGGACAACCAAAAACACCATATATTTT
>-|TRBD1|TRBV5-6|TRBJ2-2
CASSPGTGGDTGELFF
TGTGCCAGCAGCCCCGGGACAGGGGGCGACACCGGGGAGCTGTTTTTT
>once|TRBD2|TRBV28|TRBJ2-2
CASRGTTSVTGELFF
TGTGCCAGCAGGGGGACTACCTCTGTCACCGGGGAGCTGTTTTTT
>-|TRBD1|TRBV5-1|TRBJ1-5
CASSRGQGDLEPQHF
TGCGCCAGCAGCAGGGGACAGGGGGATTTAGAGCCCCAGCATTTT
>many|TRBD1|TRBV11-3|TRBJ2-1
CASSLEGTGQGANEQFF
TGTGCCAGCAGCTTAGAGGGAACGGGACAGGGAGCCAATGAGCAGTTCTTC
>-|-|TRBV5-1|TRBJ1-4
CASSPAAAGFNEKLFF
TGCGCCAGCAGCCCCGCTGCCGCAGGGTTTAATGAAAAACTGTTTTTT
>-|TRBD2|TRBV19|TRBJ2-3
CASSRTGTSDTDTQYF
TGTGCCAGTAGTAGAACCGGGACTAGCGACACAGATACGCAGTATTTT
>-|TRBD2|TRBV9|TRBJ2-2
CASSDAAGDWANTGELFF
TGTGCCAGCAGCGACGCAGCGGGAGATTGGGCGAACACCGGGGAGCTGTTTTTT
>-|-|TRBV7-8|TRBJ2-5
CASSLFAAGETQYF
TGTGCCAGCAGCTTATTTGCGGCTGGGGAGACCCAGTACTTC
>-|-|TRBV6-5|TRBJ1-3
CASSPGTRGNTIYF
TGTGCCAGCTCCCCCGGGACACGTGGAAACACCATATATTTT
>few|-|TRBV19|TRBJ2-5
CASSIDREQGRETQYF
TGTGCCAGTAGTATAGATCGGGAGCAAGGTCGGGAGACCCAGTACTTC
>-|TRBD2|TRBV27|TRBJ2-1
CASKGGTSSNEQFF
TGTGCCAGCAAGGGAGGGACTAGCTCCAATGAGCAGTTCTTC
>-|TRBD1|TRBV9|TRBJ2-7
CASSVSTGTQNNLYEQYF
TGTGCCAGCAGCGTCTCGACAGGGACCCAGAATAACCTATACGAGCAGTACTTC
>once|TRBD2|TRBV9|TRBJ2-1
CASSVVGGTSGSFLGHNNEQFF
TGTGCCAGCAGCGTAGTAGGGGGGACTAGCGGGAGTTTTTTGGGTCACAACAATGAGCAGTTCTTC
>-|-|TRBV7-8|TRBJ2-7
CASSISLRDSPGRHEQYF
TGTGCCAGCAGCATCTCTCTGAGGGACAGCCCTGGGAGGCACGAGCAGTACTTC
>-|TRBD2|TRBV18|TRBJ2-7
CASSPRLAGSEQYF
TGTGCCAGCTCACCGCGACTAGCGGGATCCGAGCAGTACTTC
>-|TRBD1|TRBV13|TRBJ1-4
CASSSGQVGIEKLFF
TGTGCCAGCAGCTCTGGACAGGTGGGAATAGAAAAACTGTTTTTT
>-|-|TRBV28|TRBJ2-1
CASSSRVINEQFF
TGTGCCAGCAGTTCCCGCGTGATCAATGAGCAGTTCTTC
>-|-|TRBV11-2|TRBJ2-5
CASSPGPTLLAQYF
TGTGCCAGCAGCCCAGGGCCCACTCTTTTGGCCCAGTACTTC
>-|TRBD2|TRBV9|TRBJ2-2
CASRSTSQAGELFF
TGTGCCAGCAGGTCGACTAGCCAGGCCGGGGAGCTGTTTTTT
>-|-|TRBV27|TRBJ1-2
CASSPSRDTSRGGYTF
TGTGCCAGCAGTCCCTCCCGGGACACTTCACGAGGCGGCTACACCTTC
>-|TRBD2|TRBV29-1|TRBJ2-1
CSVDPKITSGEQFF
TGCAGCGTTGACCCCAAGATTACTAGCGGTGAGCAGTTCTTC